The present T cell receptor (beta chain) was sequenced within a study of blood T cell repertoires in COVID-19. Background on the study: Samples taken during acute and convalescent COVID-19 were collected in the United States, Italy and Spain. PBMCs, B-cell-depleted T cells, or T cells provided the cDNA or gDNA that made up the material.

This clone appeared a few times. Germline CDR1 LNHDA, CDR2 SQIVND (reference sequence). This CDR3 comprises 13 residues. The J segment lost 7 bases and the V segment lost 6 bases, leaving 6 bases of the junction unmatched. In the study's own analysis: Amplification of reference gene primers provided the estimated nucleated cell counts. Repertoires were generated with immunoSEQ multiplex PCR, while TCRdb's copy carries only in-frame clones and drops some. V and J calls and clone size are as listed in that table; D and trimming were resolved from the DNA. The data contain just over 20,000 clones, around 87% of them singletons.

This chain links TRBV19 with TRBJ1-1; 9 bases are shared with TRBD1. This TCR was recovered from a human donor in a cohort sampled during active COVID-19. What was sequenced was peripheral blood. Written as DNA, the CDR3 is TGTGCCAGTAGGCGGGGACAGGGCCATGAAGCTTTCTTT. Its translation is CASRRGQGHEAFF.